This is a list of T cell receptor beta chains from one sample in a study of T cell repertoires in cytomegalovirus infection. From the reads, TCRdb called clonotypes with MiXCR, one entry per CDR3 protein. Of approximately 400,000 distinct CDR3 sequences detected, approximately 32% appear once; the ten largest clones hold 12% to 15%. The sequenced sample consisted of PBMCs. The receptor set was obtained from a human donor in good health (CMV status not recorded). Some clones in this sample may be carry-over from other donors' samples. CDR3s include the opening cysteine and the closing phenylalanine or tryptophan. The D gene is left open where the match is weak. Not every row has a clone size; where given, it reads once, few, many or a size class.

clone_size j_call d_call v_call cdr3_aa cdr3_nt
- TRBJ2-3 - TRBV11-2 CASSSHPDTQYF TGTGCCAGCAGCTCCCATCCAGATACGCAGTATTTT
- TRBJ1-2 - TRBV20-1 CSATANFNYGYTF TGCAGTGCTACAGCGAACTTTAACTATGGCTACACCTTC
- TRBJ2-3 TRBD2 TRBV20-1 CSAIARGGRHVRVDTQYF TGCAGTGCTATCGCACGGGGGGGTAGGCATGTGAGGGTGGATACGCAGTATTTT
- TRBJ2-5 - TRBV7-2 CASSLPSGETQYF TGTGCCAGCAGCTTGCCGTCGGGAGAGACCCAGTACTTC
few TRBJ1-6 - TRBV2 CASSDRAANSPLHF TGTGCCAGCAGTGACCGGGCGGCTAATTCACCCCTCCACTTT
few TRBJ2-3 TRBD2 TRBV7-6 CASSLELAGDTDTQYF TGTGCCAGCAGCTTAGAACTAGCGGGAGATACAGATACGCAGTATTTT
- TRBJ1-4 TRBD1 TRBV5-1 CSSSSAPRTGTDNEKLFF TGCTCCAGCAGCTCGGCCCCGCGAACAGGGACAGATAATGAAAAACTGTTTTTT
few TRBJ2-1 TRBD2 TRBV4-1 CASSPGLAGAVSYNEQFF TGCGCCAGCAGCCCCGGACTAGCGGGGGCGGTCTCCTACAATGAGCAGTTCTTC
- TRBJ2-1 TRBD2 TRBV2 CASSETSGGFEQFF TGTGCCAGCAGCGAGACTAGCGGGGGTTTTGAGCAGTTCTTC
many TRBJ1-5 TRBD1 TRBV7-2 CASSKEQGVGQPQHF TGTGCCAGCAGCAAAGAACAGGGGGTAGGCCAGCCCCAGCATTTT
- TRBJ2-2 - TRBV10-3 CAISESGGTGELFF TGTGCCATCAGTGAGTCAGGGGGCACCGGGGAGCTGTTTTTT
- TRBJ1-4 TRBD1 TRBV28 CASSIQGQFEKLFF TGTGCCAGCAGTATACAGGGGCAGTTTGAAAAACTGTTTTTT
- TRBJ2-7 - TRBV5-6 CASSFPQSSYEQYF TGTGCCAGCAGCTTCCCGCAGAGCTCCTACGAGCAGTACTTC
- TRBJ2-3 - TRBV12-3/TRBV12-4 CASSPGLLSGPDTQYF TGTGCCAGCAGCCCGGGTCTTCTCTCGGGCCCAGATACGCAGTATTTT
few TRBJ1-2 - TRBV19 CASSIHQAVGGGYTF TGTGCCAGTAGTATTCACCAGGCCGTCGGCGGGGGCTACACCTTC
- TRBJ2-5 TRBD1 TRBV25-1 CASEGGQGIPWQETQYF TGTGCCAGCGAGGGGGGACAGGGTATCCCGTGGCAAGAGACCCAGTACTTC
- TRBJ1-2 TRBD1 TRBV28 CASSPSGTGGYGYTF TGTGCCAGCAGTCCATCGGGGACAGGGGGCTATGGCTACACCTTC
- TRBJ2-7 - TRBV6-1 CASNGQGYEQYF TGTGCCAGCAATGGCCAGGGCTACGAGCAGTACTTC
- TRBJ2-3 - TRBV13 CASSLRDNTDTQYF TGTGCCAGCAGCTTAAGGGACAACACAGATACGCAGTATTTT
- TRBJ2-2 - TRBV12-3/TRBV12-4 CASSLSQITGELFF TGTGCCAGCAGTTTAAGCCAGATCACCGGGGAGCTGTTTTTT
few TRBJ2-1 TRBD1 TRBV20-1 CSARGPGGDEQFF TGCAGTGCTAGAGGACCAGGGGGCGATGAGCAGTTCTTC
- TRBJ1-1 - TRBV20-1 CSASYGRGNTEAFF TGCAGTGCTAGCTACGGCAGGGGGAACACTGAAGCTTTCTTT
many TRBJ1-5 - TRBV12-3/TRBV12-4 CASSLDNGNQPQHF TGTGCCAGCAGCCTCGACAACGGCAATCAGCCCCAGCATTTT
many TRBJ2-7 TRBD2 TRBV7-2 CASSSLTSGGRIFSYEQYF TGTGCCAGCAGCTCCCTTACCAGCGGGGGAAGGATTTTCTCCTACGAGCAGTACTTC
many TRBJ2-2 - TRBV7-4 CASSLAGNTGELFF TGTGCCAGCAGCTTGGCAGGCAACACCGGGGAGCTGTTTTTT
many TRBJ1-5 - TRBV7-9 CASSLDWEQPQHF TGTGCCAGCAGCTTAGATTGGGAACAGCCCCAGCATTTT
few TRBJ1-2 - TRBV5-6 CASSYPVEFDGYTF TGTGCCAGCAGTTACCCCGTCGAGTTCGATGGCTACACCTTC
- TRBJ1-1 - TRBV11-2 CFSIFTDGIQTEAFF TGTTTCAGCATCTTTACGGACGGGATTCAAACTGAAGCTTTCTTT
few TRBJ1-1 - TRBV28 CASSPQTGTNTEAFF TGTGCCAGCAGCCCCCAGACAGGAACGAACACTGAAGCTTTCTTT
- TRBJ2-3 TRBD1 TRBV6-2/TRBV6-3 CASRWGTGGSLFPDTQYF TGTGCCAGCAGATGGGGGACAGGGGGCTCCCTGTTTCCGGATACGCAGTATTTT
- TRBJ2-1 TRBD1 TRBV11-2 CASSPWTGLVSYNVQFF TGTGCCAGCAGCCCCTGGACAGGGTTAGTCTCCTACAATGTGCAGTTCTTC
few TRBJ2-1 TRBD2 TRBV5-4 CASSPPPSGGPNEQFF TGTGCCAGCAGCCCCCCTCCTAGCGGGGGGCCAAATGAGCAGTTCTTC